Listed below are T cell receptor beta chains from one sample, sequenced in a study of blood T cell repertoires in COVID-19. Using immunoSEQ multiplex PCR, the repertoire was profiled, and TCRdb retains in-frame clones only, with some absent. The sample records some 140,000 clones, about 77% being singletons. Material: peripheral blood. All receptors come from a man older than 75 with acute or convalescent COVID-19. Each CDR3 is given with its conserved first and last residue. The D gene is left open where the match is weak. Expanded clones are given a class, and other clones once, few, many or no size at all.

v_gene	abundance	d_gene	j_gene	CDR3nt	CDR3aa
TRBV2	NA	TRBD2	TRBJ2-7	TGTGCCAGCAGTGGGACTAGCGGAGAGCAGTACTTC	CASSGTSGEQYF
TRBV19	NA	NA	TRBJ2-5	TGTGCCAGTAGATCCGGCGGGTCCGAGCCGACCCAGTACTTC	CASRSGGSEPTQYF
TRBV21-1	few	NA	TRBJ2-3	TGTGCCAGCAGCATATTACAGAGACCCACAGATACGCAGTATTTT	CASSILQRPTDTQYF
TRBV7-2	NA	NA	TRBJ1-2	TGTGCCAGCAGCCCACAGGGAGGGGACTATGGCTACACCTTC	CASSPQGGDYGYTF
TRBV11-2	NA	TRBD1	TRBJ1-1	TGTGCCAGCAGCCAAGATTTGGGACAGGGGGCCACTGAAGCTTTCTTT	CASSQDLGQGATEAFF
TRBV5-1	NA	TRBD1	TRBJ1-3	TGCGCCAGCAGCCCACCCGATACAGGGGTCGGAAACACCATATATTTT	CASSPPDTGVGNTIYF
TRBV7-2	NA	NA	TRBJ1-1	TGTGCCAGCAGCTCAAAAGGAGGAGGCACTGAAGCTTTCTTT	CASSSKGGGTEAFF
TRBV10-3	NA	TRBD1	TRBJ2-3	TGTGCCATCAGTGGACAGGGGTCGGATACGCAGTATTTT	CAISGQGSDTQYF
TRBV15	NA	NA	TRBJ1-2	TGTGCCACTTCCGACCGGAGAATCTCGAACTATGGCTACACCTTC	CATSDRRISNYGYTF
TRBV25-1	NA	NA	TRBJ1-1	TGTGCCAGCAGTGAAAGCACAGTTAACACTGAAGCTTTCTTT	CASSESTVNTEAFF
TRBV5-1	NA	NA	TRBJ2-1	TGCGCCAGCAGCCAGGGACTCCTCAATGAGCAGTTCTTC	CASSQGLLNEQFF
TRBV6-5	NA	NA	TRBJ2-5	TGTGCCAGCACATTAAGGGGGGGCGGGGAGACCCAGTACTTC	CASTLRGGGETQYF
TRBV5-5	NA	NA	TRBJ2-7	TGTGCCAGCAGCTTGCTAGGCCCCGGTGAAGAGCAGTACTTC	CASSLLGPGEEQYF
TRBV15	NA	TRBD2	TRBJ2-1	TGTGCCACCAGCAGAGACCCTAGCGGGGGTTACAATGAGCAGTTCTTC	CATSRDPSGGYNEQFF
TRBV19	NA	TRBD2	TRBJ2-5	TGTGCCAGTAGTAACGGACTAGCGGGGGTGCAGACCCAGTACTTC	CASSNGLAGVQTQYF
TRBV5-6	NA	NA	TRBJ1-6	TGTGCCAGCACCTTATCAGGGGTAGCACCCCTCCACTTT	CASTLSGVAPLHF
TRBV5-8	once	TRBD1	TRBJ1-5	TGTGCCAGCAGCTTTTCGACAGGGCCACCCCATCAGCCCCAGCATTTT	CASSFSTGPPHQPQHF
TRBV11-3	NA	NA	TRBJ1-2	TGTGCCAGCAGCATCCCTTCCCCCCACACAGGGACTAACTATGGCTACACCTTC	CASSIPSPHTGTNYGYTF
TRBV4-2	NA	NA	TRBJ1-4	TGTGCCAGCAGCCCCAGCGTTCGCTTTTTCGGTAATGAAAAACTGTTTTTT	CASSPSVRFFGNEKLFF
TRBV9	NA	NA	TRBJ2-3	TGTGCCAGCAGCGTAGTCGTGGGGGCTTACACAGATACGCAGTATTTT	CASSVVVGAYTDTQYF
TRBV7-9	few	NA	TRBJ2-1	TGTGCCAGCAGTCCCAGGCCGCGGGGGCCTTCCTACAATGAGCAGTTCTTC	CASSPRPRGPSYNEQFF
TRBV4-1	NA	NA	TRBJ2-1	TGCGCCAGCAGCCAGAGCGGTAGCTCCTACAATGAGCAGTTCTTC	CASSQSGSSYNEQFF
TRBV27	few	TRBD1	TRBJ2-3	TGTGCCAGCAGTTTAGGACAGGGGATCACAGATACGCAGTATTTT	CASSLGQGITDTQYF
TRBV28	NA	TRBD2	TRBJ2-5	TGTGCCAGCAGAATTAGCGGGGAGTGGGAGACCCAGTACTTC	CASRISGEWETQYF